These 22 T cell receptor beta chains came from one sample sequenced in a study of cytomegalovirus exposure and HLA in healthy donors. Clones were sequenced by immunoSEQ multiplex PCR, and TCRdb holds only the in-frame ones, with some missing. Of some 250,000 clones detected, approximately 84% appear once; the ten largest clones hold over 0.95%. The sample consisted of PBMCs. Receptors were obtained from a young woman in good health and CMV-seropositive.

This sequence joins TRBV5-1 and TRBJ2-1, with 15 bases lining up with TRBD2. This CDR3 spans 15 amino acids. The trim removed 4 bases at V and 8 bases at J, leaving 4 bases unmatched. In germline, CDR1 is SGHRS, CDR2 YFSETQ. The CDR3 spells CASSLGLAGGDEQFF. The CDR3 nucleotides read TGCGCCAGCAGCCTGGGACTAGCGGGAGGAGATGAGCAGTTCTTC.

The chain carries TRBV9 and TRBJ2-1; 7 nucleotides line up with TRBD1. This CDR3 contains 14 residues. Germline V gene sequence: CDR1 SGDLS, CDR2 YYNGEE. The V and J ends lost 2 bases and 4 bases, in that order; junction bases with no gene match: 3. The CDR3 loop is CASSVQDRYNEQFF. The CDR3 coding sequence is TGTGCCAGCAGCGTCCAGGACAGGTACAATGAGCAGTTCTTC.

The V call is TRBV5-1, the J call TRBJ2-2; TRBD2 aligns across 10 bases. Per germline, CDR1 SGHRS and CDR2 YFSETQ. V gave up 0 bases and J gave up 7 bases; unmatched junction bases: 6. The CDR3 has 16 residues. CDR3 in amino acids: CASSLDSGRALGELFF. The CDR3 DNA follows: TGCGCCAGCAGCTTGGACAGCGGGAGGGCCCTCGGGGAGCTGTTTTTT.

The chain employs TRBV11-2 and TRBJ2-7; D is possibly TRBD2 (6 bases). The CDR3 runs 15 residues. The germline V and J ends were trimmed by 0 bases and 3 bases, with 12 bases remaining between them. The germline V gene encodes CDR1 SGHAT and CDR2 FQNNGV. The CDR3 DNA sequence: TGTGCCAGCAGCTTAGAGGTAGCGGAGATCTACGAGCAGTACTTC. Residues: CASSLEVAEIYEQYF.

The rearrangement joins TRBV18 to TRBJ2-1; 7 bases align to TRBD2. Germline values: CDR1 KGHSH, CDR2 LQKENI. The CDR3 sequence is 15 residues long. V shed 3 bases and J 8 bases; nucleotides not matched to a gene: 10. The CDR3 nucleotides read TGTGCCAGCTCACCCCCCGGGGGGAGGGGAGATGAGCAGTTCTTC. Protein: CASSPPGGRGDEQFF.

The chain links TRBV29-1 to TRBJ2-1; D perhaps matches TRBD2 (5 bases). The CDR3 consists of 14 residues. Germline V gene data show CDR1 as SQVTM and CDR2 as ANQGSEA. V was shortened by 1 base and J by 2 bases, with 9 bases between the two germline ends. CDR3 coding DNA: TGCAGCGTTGAAGCCGGGGAGCCCTACAATGAGCAGTTCTTC. It codes for CSVEAGEPYNEQFF.

The J gene is TRBJ2-1, the V gene TRBV7-9, with 11 bases aligning to TRBD1. After removal of 7 bases from V and 1 base from J, the junction contained 6 bases not matched to a gene. From germline, CDR1 is SEHNR and CDR2 FQNEAQ (reference sequence). The CDR3 totals 16 residues. The chain's CDR3 is CASTTGTGGSYNEQFF. CDR3 nucleotide sequence: TGTGCCAGCACCACCGGGACAGGGGGATCCTACAATGAGCAGTTCTTC. Filled out from reference TRBV7-9 and TRBJ2-1, the complete variable domain reads DTGVSQNPRHKITKRGQNVTFRCDPISEHNRLYWYRQTLGQGPEFLTYFQNEAQLEKSRLLSDRFSAERPKGSFSTLEIQRTEQGDSAMYLCASTTGTGGSYNEQFFGPGTRLTVL.

The V call is TRBV6-5, the J call TRBJ2-7; TRBD2 agrees at 7 bases. The CDR3 extends over 14 amino acids. CDR1 is MNHEY and CDR2 is SVGAGI in the germline V gene. The V segment lost 4 bases and the J segment 2 bases; nucleotides outside the gene matches: 5. This CDR3 is CASSLWEGPYEQYF. The CDR3 DNA follows: TGTGCCAGCAGTTTATGGGAGGGTCCCTACGAGCAGTACTTC.

The chain joins TRBV10-3 to TRBJ2-3, with 8 bases fitting TRBD2. Germline values: CDR1 ENHRY, CDR2 SYGVKD. The CDR3 runs 18 residues. The V segment lost 6 bases and the J segment 3 bases; nucleotides outside the gene matches: 17. DNA for the CDR3: TGTGCCATCAGACCAAGCGGGAGAGATGTAGAGCGTACAGATACGCAGTATTTT. Its protein is CAIRPSGRDVERTDTQYF.

The chain has TRBV28 and TRBJ2-2, with TRBD2 matching over 7 bases. This CDR3 spans 16 amino acids. CDR1 is MDHEN and CDR2 is SYDVKM in the germline V gene. J was trimmed by 1 base and V by 5 bases; bases with no gene match: 7. The CDR3 here is CASSLPGRGNTGELFF. Here the CDR3 DNA reads TGTGCCAGCAGTCTACCAGGGAGGGGGAACACCGGGGAGCTGTTTTTT.

The rearrangement joins TRBV19 to TRBJ1-5, with TRBD1 identical over 11 bases. This CDR3 contains 17 residues. J lost 2 bases, V lost 3 bases, and 6 bases had no gene match. The V gene's germline CDR1 is LNHDA and CDR2 SQIVND (reference sequence). The DNA for the CDR3 is TGTGCCAGTAGTATGGACAGGGGGCTGAATGGCAATCAGCCCCAGCATTTT. Protein product: CASSMDRGLNGNQPQHF.

CDR3 sequence (DNA): TGTGCCTGGAGTGTCGGTCGGGGGAAGGGCACAGATACGCAGTATTTT. This sequence encodes CAWSVGRGKGTDTQYF. The chain has TRBV30 and TRBJ2-3; D possibly corresponds to TRBD2 (6 bases). V gave up 0 bases and J gave up 1 base, with 14 bases separating them. Per the germline V gene, CDR1 is GTSNPN and CDR2 is SVGIG (reference sequence). The CDR3 is made up of 16 amino acids.

The chain recombines TRBV9 with TRBJ2-2; no clear D. Germline V gives CDR1 SGDLS, CDR2 YYNGEE. This CDR3 has 15 amino acids. V dropped 1 base and J dropped 0 bases, with 7 bases sitting between them. CDR3 sequence: CASSVSNSNTGELFF. DNA for the CDR3: TGTGCCAGCAGCGTAAGCAACTCGAACACCGGGGAGCTGTTTTTT.

The gene calls are TRBV2 and TRBJ2-3, with D maybe TRBD1 (6 bases). The germline gives CDR1 SNHLY, CDR2 FYNNEI. V lost 10 bases and J lost 2, with 16 bases in between. This CDR3 spans 14 amino acids. The CDR3 DNA reads as TGTGCCATGTTTATGTGGGGGCACACAGATACGCAGTATTTT. It encodes CAMFMWGHTDTQYF.

This chain uses TRBV11-3 with TRBJ2-5; tentatively, D is TRBD1 (6 bases). The germline V and J ends were trimmed by 1 base and 5 bases, with 11 bases remaining between them. Germline lookup yields CDR1 SGHNT and CDR2 YENEEA. CDR3 length: 14 residues. As DNA, the CDR3 is TGTGCCAGCAGCTTAGCTCCAGGGGTGGAGACCCAGTACTTC. Protein sequence: CASSLAPGVETQYF.

The chain joins TRBV5-6 to TRBJ2-5, with 10 bases lining up with TRBD1. Germline CDR1 is SGHDT and CDR2 is YYEEEE. Trimming removed 2 bases from V and 0 bases from J; junction bases left unmatched: 4. This CDR3 spans 16 amino acids. The CDR3 loop is CASSLAGTGDQETQYF. The CDR3 nucleotides are TGTGCCAGCAGCTTAGCCGGGACAGGGGACCAAGAGACCCAGTACTTC.

The chain recombines TRBV15 with TRBJ1-5; 9 bases are a match to TRBD1. Germline values: CDR1 LNHNV, CDR2 YYDKDF (reference sequence). This CDR3 is 14 amino acids long. The V and J ends lost 5 bases and 3 bases, in that order; junction bases with no gene match: 2. DNA of the CDR3: TGTGCCACCAGCCGGGACAGGGCCAATCAGCCCCAGCATTTT. Translated: CATSRDRANQPQHF.

CDR3 protein: CASSRGDSRRELFF. The CDR3 DNA is TGTGCCAGCAGTCGTGGGGACTCCCGCCGGGAGCTGTTTTTT. The rearrangement uses TRBV28 and TRBJ2-2; maybe TRBD2 (6 bases). This CDR3 region has 14 residues. Between the trimmed V and J ends, which lost 5 bases and 9 bases, there was a span of 16 bases. Germline CDR1 and CDR2: MDHEN and SYDVKM.

This sequence joins TRBV13 and TRBJ2-7; D is perhaps TRBD2 (6 bases). V was pared by 4 bases and J by 7 bases, with 20 bases between. The CDR3 spans 15 residues. Germline values: CDR1 PRHDT, CDR2 FYEKMQ (reference sequence). The CDR3 nucleotides read TGTGCCAGCAGCTCGACTTCGGGACTGGGATCAGAGCAGTACTTC. Protein product: CASSSTSGLGSEQYF. Variable domain in full (rest from reference TRBV13 and TRBJ2-7): AAGVIQSPRHLIKEKRETATLKCYPIPRHDTVYWYQQGPGQDPQFLISFYEKMQSDKGSIPDRFSAQQFSDYHSELNMSSLELGDSALYFCASSSTSGLGSEQYFGPGTRLTVT.

The chain couples TRBV4-2 to TRBJ2-6; D is uncertain. Germline CDR1 LGHNA, CDR2 YNFKEQ. The CDR3 consists of 17 residues. Trimming cost V 1 base and J 0 bases, with 10 bases left between them. The CDR3 is CASSQGLPSSGANVLTF. In DNA, the CDR3 is TGTGCCAGCAGCCAAGGACTGCCCAGCTCTGGGGCCAACGTCCTGACTTTC.

CDR3 nucleotides: TGTGCCAGCAGCTTTCAAGCAGGGGGTTTCGCTGAAGCTTTCTTT. Its protein is CASSFQAGGFAEAFF. The rearrangement uses TRBV7-2 and TRBJ1-1; 7 nucleotides agree with TRBD1. After removal of 3 bases from V and 6 bases from J, the junction contained 10 bases not matched to a gene. From germline, CDR1 is SGHTA and CDR2 FQGNSA. The CDR3 totals 15 residues.

The chain couples TRBV5-1 to TRBJ1-5, with a tentative D call TRBD1 (6 bases). Germline V CDR1 and CDR2: SGHRS, YFSETQ. The CDR3 covers 15 residues. Trimming took 5 bases from V and 4 from J, leaving 16 bases between them. The DNA of the CDR3 is TGCGCCAGCAGACTGAGAACAGGGCAGAATCAGCCCCAGCATTTT. Translating gives CASRLRTGQNQPQHF.